This T cell receptor (beta chain) stems from a study of control samples from healthy donors and cancer patients. The germline V gene has CDR1 SGHTA and CDR2 FQGNSA. This CDR3 has 12 residues. The V gene lost 1 base and the J gene lost 5 bases, with 5 bases spanning the gap. The repertoire was sequenced with immunoSEQ multiplex PCR; TCRdb's copy has only in-frame clones and lacks some. The sample lists around 50,000 clones, roughly 90% occurring once. This receptor was taken from a man aged 30-40 years with colorectal cancer. Sample: PBMCs. The chain combines TRBV7-2 with TRBJ1-2; no firm D call. The CDR3 DNA sequence: TGTGCCAGCAGCTTAGACGGATATGGCTACACCTTC. Encoded protein: CASSLDGYGYTF.